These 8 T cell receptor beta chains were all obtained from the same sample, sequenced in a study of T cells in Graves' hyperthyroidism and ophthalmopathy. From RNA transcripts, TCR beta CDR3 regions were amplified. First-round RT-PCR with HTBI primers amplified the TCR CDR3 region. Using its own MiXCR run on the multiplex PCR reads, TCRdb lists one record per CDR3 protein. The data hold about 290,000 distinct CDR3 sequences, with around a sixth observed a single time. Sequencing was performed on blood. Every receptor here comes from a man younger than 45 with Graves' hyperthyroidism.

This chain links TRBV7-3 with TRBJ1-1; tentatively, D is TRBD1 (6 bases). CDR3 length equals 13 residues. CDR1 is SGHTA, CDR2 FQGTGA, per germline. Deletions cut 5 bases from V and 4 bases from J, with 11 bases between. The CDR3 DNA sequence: TGTGCCAGCAGCCAGGGGATGGGCACTGAAGCTTTCTTT. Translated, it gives CASSQGMGTEAFF.

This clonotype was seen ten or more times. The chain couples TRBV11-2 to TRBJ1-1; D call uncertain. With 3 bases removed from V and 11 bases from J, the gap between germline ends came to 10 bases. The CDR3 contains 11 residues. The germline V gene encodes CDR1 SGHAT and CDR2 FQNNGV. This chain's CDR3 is CASSFLMEAFF. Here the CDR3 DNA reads TGTGCCAGCAGCTTTCTAATGGAGGCTTTCTTT. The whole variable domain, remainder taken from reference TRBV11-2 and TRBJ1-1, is EAGVAQSPRYKIIEKRQSVAFWCNPISGHATLYWYQQILGQGPKLLIQFQNNGVVDDSQLPKDRFSAERLKGVDSTLKIQPAKLEDSAVYLCASSFLMEAFFGQGTRLTVV.

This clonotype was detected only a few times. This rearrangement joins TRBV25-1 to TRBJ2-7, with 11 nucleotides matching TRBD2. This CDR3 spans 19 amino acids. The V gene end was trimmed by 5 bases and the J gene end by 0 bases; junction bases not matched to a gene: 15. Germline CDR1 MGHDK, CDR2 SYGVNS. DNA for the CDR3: TGTGCCAGCAGTAACACATGGACTAGCGGGTCCTTACCCTCCTACGAGCAGTACTTC. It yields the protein CASSNTWTSGSLPSYEQYF.

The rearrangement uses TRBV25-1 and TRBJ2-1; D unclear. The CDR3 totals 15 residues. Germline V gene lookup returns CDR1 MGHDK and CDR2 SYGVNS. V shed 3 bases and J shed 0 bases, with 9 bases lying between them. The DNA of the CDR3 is TGTGCCAGCAGTGACGGATCAAACTCCTACAATGAGCAGTTCTTC. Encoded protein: CASSDGSNSYNEQFF.

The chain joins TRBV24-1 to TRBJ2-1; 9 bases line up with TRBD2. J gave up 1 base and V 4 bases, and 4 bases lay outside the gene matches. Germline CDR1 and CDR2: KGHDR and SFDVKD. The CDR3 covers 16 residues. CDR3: CATSEPAGGSYNEQFF. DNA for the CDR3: TGTGCCACCAGTGAGCCAGCGGGAGGTTCCTACAATGAGCAGTTCTTC.

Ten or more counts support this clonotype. The CDR3 nucleotides are TGTGCCACACAGGGGGGCACTGAAGCTTTCTTT. This encodes CATQGGTEAFF. This chain uses TRBV28 with TRBJ1-1, with 8 bases identical to TRBD1. There are 11 residues in the CDR3. V was clipped by 10 bases and J by 4 bases; unmatched bases: 2. Germline V gene lookup returns CDR1 MDHEN and CDR2 SYDVKM.

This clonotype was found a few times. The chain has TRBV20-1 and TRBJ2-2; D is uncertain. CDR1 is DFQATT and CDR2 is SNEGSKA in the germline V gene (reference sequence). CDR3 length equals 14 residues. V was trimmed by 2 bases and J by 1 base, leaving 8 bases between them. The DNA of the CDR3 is TGCAGTGCTAGACTTTCGGAGAACACCGGGGAGCTGTTTTTT. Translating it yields CSARLSENTGELFF.

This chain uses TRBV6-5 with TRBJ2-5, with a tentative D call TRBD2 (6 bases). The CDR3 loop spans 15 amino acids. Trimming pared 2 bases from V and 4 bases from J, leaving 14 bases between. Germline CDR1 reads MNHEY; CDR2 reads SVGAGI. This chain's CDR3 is CASSYGGSRRETQYF. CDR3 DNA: TGTGCCAGCAGTTACGGGGGGTCTAGGAGAGAGACCCAGTACTTC.